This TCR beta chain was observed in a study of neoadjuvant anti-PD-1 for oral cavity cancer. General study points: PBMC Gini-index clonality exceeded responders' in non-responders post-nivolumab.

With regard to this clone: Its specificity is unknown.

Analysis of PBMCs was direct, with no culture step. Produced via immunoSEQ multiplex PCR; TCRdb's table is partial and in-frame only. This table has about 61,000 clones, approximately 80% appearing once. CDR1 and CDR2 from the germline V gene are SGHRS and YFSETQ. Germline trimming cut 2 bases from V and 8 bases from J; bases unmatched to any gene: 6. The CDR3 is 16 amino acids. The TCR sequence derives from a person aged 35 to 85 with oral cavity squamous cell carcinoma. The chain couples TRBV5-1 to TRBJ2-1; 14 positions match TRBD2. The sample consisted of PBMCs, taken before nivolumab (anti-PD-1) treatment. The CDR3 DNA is TGCGCCAGCAGCTTCGGGACTAGCGGGAGTAGGCATGAGCAGTTCTTC. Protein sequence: CASSFGTSGSRHEQFF.